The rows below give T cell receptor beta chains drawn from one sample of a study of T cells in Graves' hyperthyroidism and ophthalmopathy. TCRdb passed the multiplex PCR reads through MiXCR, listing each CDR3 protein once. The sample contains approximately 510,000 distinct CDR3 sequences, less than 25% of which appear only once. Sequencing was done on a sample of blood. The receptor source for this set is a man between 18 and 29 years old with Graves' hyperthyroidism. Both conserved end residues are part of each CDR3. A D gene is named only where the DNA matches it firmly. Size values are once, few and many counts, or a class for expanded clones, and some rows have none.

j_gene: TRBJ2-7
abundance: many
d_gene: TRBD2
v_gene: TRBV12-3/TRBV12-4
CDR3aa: CASTLAGGSYEQYF
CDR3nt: TGTGCCAGCACTCTAGCGGGGGGCTCCTACGAGCAGTACTTC

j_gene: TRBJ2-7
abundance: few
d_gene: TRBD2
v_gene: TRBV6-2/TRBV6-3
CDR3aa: CASRDTSGRLYEQYF
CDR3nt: TGTGCCAGCAGAGACACTAGCGGGAGGCTCTACGAGCAGTACTTC

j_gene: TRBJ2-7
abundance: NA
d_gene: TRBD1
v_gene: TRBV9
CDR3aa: CASSAGGAPPWEQYF
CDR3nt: TGTGCCAGCAGCGCAGGGGGCGCGCCCCCATGGGAGCAGTACTTC

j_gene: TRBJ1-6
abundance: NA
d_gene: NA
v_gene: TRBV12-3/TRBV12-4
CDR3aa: CASSLNGQPSPLHF
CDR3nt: TGTGCCAGCAGTTTAAATGGGCAACCTTCACCCCTCCACTTT

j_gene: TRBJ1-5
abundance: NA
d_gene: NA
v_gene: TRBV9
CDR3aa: CASSVEPAVGQPQHF
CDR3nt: TGTGCCAGCAGCGTAGAACCGGCTGTGGGTCAGCCCCAGCATTTT

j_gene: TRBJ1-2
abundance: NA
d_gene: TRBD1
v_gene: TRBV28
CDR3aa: CASSLWTGMNYGYTF
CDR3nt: TGTGCCAGCAGTTTATGGACAGGGATGAACTATGGCTACACCTTC

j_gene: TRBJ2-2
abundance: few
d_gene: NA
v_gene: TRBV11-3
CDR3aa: CASSLGNTGELCF
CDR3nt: TGTGCCAGCAGCTTAGGCAACACCGGGGAGCTGTGTTTT

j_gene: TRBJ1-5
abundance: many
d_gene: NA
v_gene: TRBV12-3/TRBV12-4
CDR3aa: CASSFGRDQPQHF
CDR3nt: TGTGCCAGCAGTTTCGGCAGGGATCAGCCCCAGCATTTT

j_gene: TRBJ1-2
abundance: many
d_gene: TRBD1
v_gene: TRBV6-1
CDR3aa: CATNRGGEGYGYTF
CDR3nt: TGTGCCACCAACAGGGGAGGTGAGGGCTATGGCTACACCTTC

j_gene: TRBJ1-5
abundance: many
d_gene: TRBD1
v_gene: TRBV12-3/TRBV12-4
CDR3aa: CASSFAGGDQPQHF
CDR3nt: TGTGCCAGCAGTTTTGCAGGGGGCGATCAGCCCCAGCATTTT

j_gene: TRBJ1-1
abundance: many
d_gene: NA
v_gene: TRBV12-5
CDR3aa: CASGLAPGNTEAFF
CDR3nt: TGTGCTAGTGGTTTGGCCCCCGGTAACACTGAAGCTTTCTTT

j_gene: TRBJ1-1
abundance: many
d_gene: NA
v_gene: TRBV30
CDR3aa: CAWGTSGTWNTEAFF
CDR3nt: TGTGCCTGGGGAACCTCCGGGACCTGGAACACTGAAGCTTTCTTT

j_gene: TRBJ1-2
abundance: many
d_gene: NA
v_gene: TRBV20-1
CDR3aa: CSASPWAGSGYGYTF
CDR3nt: TGCAGTGCTAGTCCTTGGGCAGGGAGTGGTTATGGCTACACCTTC

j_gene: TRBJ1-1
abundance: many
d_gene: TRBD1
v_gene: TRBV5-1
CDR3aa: CASSWGQAVTEAFF
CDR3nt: TGCGCCAGCAGCTGGGGACAGGCAGTCACTGAAGCTTTCTTT

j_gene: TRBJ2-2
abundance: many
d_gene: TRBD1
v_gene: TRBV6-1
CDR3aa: CASSPTTGETGELFF
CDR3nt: TGTGCCAGCAGTCCGACTACAGGGGAAACCGGGGAGCTGTTTTTT

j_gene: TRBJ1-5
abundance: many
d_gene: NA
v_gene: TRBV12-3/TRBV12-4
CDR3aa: CASSFSPPTGQPQHF
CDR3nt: TGTGCCAGCAGTTTCTCTCCACCCACCGGTCAGCCCCAGCATTTT

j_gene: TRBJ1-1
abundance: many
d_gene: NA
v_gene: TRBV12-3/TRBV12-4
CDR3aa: CASSSYKEAFF
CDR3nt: TGTGCCAGCAGTTCCTACAAAGAAGCTTTCTTT

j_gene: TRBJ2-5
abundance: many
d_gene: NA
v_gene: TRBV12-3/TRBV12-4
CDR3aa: CASSLKRTIQETQYF
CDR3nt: TGTGCCAGCAGTTTAAAACGAACAATACAAGAGACCCAGTACTTC

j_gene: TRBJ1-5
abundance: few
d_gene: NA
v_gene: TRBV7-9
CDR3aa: CASSLEIGGNQPQHF
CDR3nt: TGTGCCAGCAGCTTAGAAATTGGCGGCAATCAGCCCCAGCATTTT

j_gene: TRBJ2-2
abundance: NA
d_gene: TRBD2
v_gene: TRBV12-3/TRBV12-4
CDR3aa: CASSLMLGGRGTGELFF
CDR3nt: TGTGCCAGCAGTTTAATGTTGGGAGGGCGCGGCACCGGGGAGCTGTTTTTT

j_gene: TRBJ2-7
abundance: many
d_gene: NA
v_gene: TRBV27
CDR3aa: CASSFKGRGYEQYF
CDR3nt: TGTGCCAGCAGTTTTAAGGGCCGGGGCTACGAGCAGTACTTC

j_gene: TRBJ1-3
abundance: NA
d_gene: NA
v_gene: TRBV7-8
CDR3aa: CASSSWGNTIYF
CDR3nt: TGTGCCAGCAGCTCCTGGGGGAACACCATATATTTT

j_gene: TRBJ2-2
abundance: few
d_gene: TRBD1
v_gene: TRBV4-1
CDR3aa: CASSQVGTGVTGELFF
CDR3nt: TGCGCCAGCAGCCAAGTAGGAACAGGGGTAACCGGGGAGCTGTTTTTT

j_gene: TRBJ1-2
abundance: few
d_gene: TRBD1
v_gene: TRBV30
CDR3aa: CAWRGTGGANGYTF
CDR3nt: TGTGCCTGGAGGGGGACAGGGGGCGCGAATGGCTACACCTTC

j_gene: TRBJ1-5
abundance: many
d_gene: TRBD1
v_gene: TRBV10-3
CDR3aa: CAISDPTGGGQPQHF
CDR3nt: TGTGCCATCAGTGACCCTACAGGGGGCGGACAGCCCCAGCATTTT

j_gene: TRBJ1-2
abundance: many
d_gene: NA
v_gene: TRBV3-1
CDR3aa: CASSQATDRYGYTF
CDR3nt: TGTGCCAGCAGCCAAGCCACAGATCGCTATGGCTACACCTTC

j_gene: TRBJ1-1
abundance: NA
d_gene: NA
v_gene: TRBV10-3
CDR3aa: CAITLEGGTEAFF
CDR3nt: TGTGCCATCACCTTGGAGGGAGGAACTGAAGCTTTCTTT

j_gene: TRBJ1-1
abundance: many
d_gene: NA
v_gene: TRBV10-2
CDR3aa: CASNPDRRNTEAFF
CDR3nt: TGCGCCAGCAACCCCGACAGGCGGAACACTGAAGCTTTCTTT

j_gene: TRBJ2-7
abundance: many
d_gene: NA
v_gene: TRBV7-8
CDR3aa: CASSLLGLGPHEQYF
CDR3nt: TGTGCCAGCAGCTTACTAGGACTTGGCCCTCACGAGCAGTACTTC

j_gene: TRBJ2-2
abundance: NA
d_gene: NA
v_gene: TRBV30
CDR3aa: CAWSGVMGELFF
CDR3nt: TGTGCCTGGAGTGGGGTCATGGGGGAGCTGTTTTTT

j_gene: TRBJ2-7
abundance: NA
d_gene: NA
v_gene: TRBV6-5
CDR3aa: CASSYMLPYYDQYF
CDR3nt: TGTGCCAGCAGTTACATGCTCCCCTACTACGATCAGTACTTC

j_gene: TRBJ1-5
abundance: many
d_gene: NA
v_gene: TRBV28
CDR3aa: CASRGFGQPQHF
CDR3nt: TGTGCCAGCAGGGGATTCGGACAGCCCCAGCATTTT

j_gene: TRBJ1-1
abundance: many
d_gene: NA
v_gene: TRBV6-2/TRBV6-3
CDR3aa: CASSYGVFTEAFF
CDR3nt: TGTGCCAGCAGTTACGGGGTATTCACTGAAGCTTTCTTT

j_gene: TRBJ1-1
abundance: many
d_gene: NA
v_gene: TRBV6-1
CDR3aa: CASRSPGPGQAFF
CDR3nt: TGTGCCAGCAGGTCCCCAGGCCCCGGACAAGCTTTCTTT

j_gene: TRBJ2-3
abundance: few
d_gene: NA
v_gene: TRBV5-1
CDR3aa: CASAPGTLSTDTQYF
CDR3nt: TGCGCCAGCGCACCCGGGACCCTCAGCACAGATACGCAGTATTTT

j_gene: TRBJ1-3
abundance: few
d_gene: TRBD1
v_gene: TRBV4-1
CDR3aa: CASSPGSEQGARGNTIYF
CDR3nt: TGCGCCAGCAGCCCCGGAAGTGAGCAGGGGGCGCGCGGAAACACCATATATTTT

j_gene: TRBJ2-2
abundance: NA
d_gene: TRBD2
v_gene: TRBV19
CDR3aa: CASSRGTSGRRRTGELFF
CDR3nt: TGTGCCAGTAGTAGGGGGACTAGCGGGAGGAGGAGAACCGGGGAGCTGTTTTTT

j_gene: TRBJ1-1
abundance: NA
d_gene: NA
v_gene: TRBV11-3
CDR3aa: CASSFAGSGTEAFF
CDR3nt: TGTGCCAGCAGCTTTGCCGGCAGCGGCACTGAAGCTTTCTTT

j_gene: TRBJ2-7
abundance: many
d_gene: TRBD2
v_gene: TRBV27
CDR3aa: CASSPLAGAYEQYF
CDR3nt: TGTGCCAGCAGTCCCTTAGCGGGGGCCTACGAGCAGTACTTC

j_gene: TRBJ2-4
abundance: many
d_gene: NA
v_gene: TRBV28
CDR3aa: CASSQGGGLAKNIQYF
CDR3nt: TGTGCCAGCAGCCAAGGGGGGGGTCTAGCCAAAAACATTCAGTACTTC

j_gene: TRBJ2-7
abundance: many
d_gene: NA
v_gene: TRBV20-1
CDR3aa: CSAPRDAADLSEQYF
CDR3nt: TGCAGTGCTCCCCGAGATGCAGCGGACCTAAGCGAGCAGTACTTC

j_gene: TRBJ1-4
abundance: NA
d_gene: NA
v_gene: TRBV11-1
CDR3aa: CASASPREATNEKLFF
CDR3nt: TGTGCCAGCGCATCCCCCCGGGAGGCAACTAATGAAAAACTGTTTTTT

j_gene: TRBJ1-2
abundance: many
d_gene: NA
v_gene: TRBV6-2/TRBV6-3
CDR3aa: CASSSAEIYGYTF
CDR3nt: TGTGCCAGCAGTTCAGCCGAGATCTATGGCTACACCTTC

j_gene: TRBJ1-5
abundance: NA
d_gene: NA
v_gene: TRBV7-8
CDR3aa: CASSLLGRKGGNQPQHF
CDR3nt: TGTGCCAGCAGCTTGTTGGGCCGGAAAGGGGGCAATCAGCCCCAGCATTTT

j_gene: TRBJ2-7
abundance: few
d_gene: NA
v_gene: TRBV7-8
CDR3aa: CASSLGPDPYEQYF
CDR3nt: TGTGCCAGCAGCTTAGGTCCTGACCCCTACGAGCAGTACTTC

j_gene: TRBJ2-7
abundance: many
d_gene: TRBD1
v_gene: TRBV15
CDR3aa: CATSLGGDRGLYEQYF
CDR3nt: TGTGCCACCAGTCTTGGGGGGGACAGGGGGCTATACGAGCAGTACTTC

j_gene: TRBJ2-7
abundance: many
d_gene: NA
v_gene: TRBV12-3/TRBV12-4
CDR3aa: CASSLDRRAEQYF
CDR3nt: TGTGCCAGCAGTTTAGATCGACGGGCCGAGCAGTACTTC

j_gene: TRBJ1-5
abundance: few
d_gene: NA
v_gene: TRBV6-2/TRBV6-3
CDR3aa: CASSYWRRGLNQPQHF
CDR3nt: TGTGCCAGCAGTTACTGGAGGCGGGGACTCAATCAGCCCCAGCATTTT

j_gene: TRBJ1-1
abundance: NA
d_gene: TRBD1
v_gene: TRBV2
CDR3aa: CASSEDRGGNTEAFF
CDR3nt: TGTGCCAGCAGTGAAGACAGGGGTGGGAACACTGAAGCTTTCTTT

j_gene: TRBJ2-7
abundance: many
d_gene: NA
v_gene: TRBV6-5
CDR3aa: CATEDTSYEQYF
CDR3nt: TGTGCCACCGAAGACACCTCCTACGAGCAGTACTTC

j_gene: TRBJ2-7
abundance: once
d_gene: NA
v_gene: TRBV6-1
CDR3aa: CASASVRVAYEQYF
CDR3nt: TGTGCCAGCGCTTCGGTCAGGGTGGCCTACGAGCAGTACTTC